This T cell receptor beta chain was sequenced in a study of early T cells in non-severe SARS-CoV-2 infection. Study details: Investigators sequenced bulk RNA drawn from unsorted whole blood, and chains remained unpaired. Study conclusions and caveats: VDJdb matching, biased toward anti-spike CD8 responses, missed private and CD4 specificities.

Separate cDNA molecules each had unique molecular identifiers attached to them. TCRdb processed the 5' RACE reads anew with MiXCR; each CDR3 protein has one entry. This sample has 20,000 to 25,000 distinct CDR3 sequences, with about 4.4% found just once. The CDR3 is 11 residues long. Germline CDR1 reads DFQATT; CDR2 reads SNEGSKA (reference sequence). The junction had 5 bases not matched to a gene; V was cut back by 7 bases and J by 7 bases. This clonotype was found many times. Its matching antigen is unknown. J is TRBJ2-7 and V is TRBV20-1, with TRBD2 matching 9 bases. The specimen was whole blood. This clonotype was sampled from an adult who was a healthcare worker with PCR-confirmed SARS-CoV-2 infection or an uninfected control (not recorded which). As DNA, the CDR3 is TGCAGTGGCGGGAGGGCCTTAGAGCAGTACTTC. Amino acid sequence: CSGGRALEQYF.